These 27 T cell receptor beta chains were all obtained from the same sample, sequenced in a study of blood T cell repertoires in COVID-19. TCRdb's copy holds only in-frame clones and misses some; the assay was immunoSEQ multiplex PCR. The data contain fewer than 250,000 clones, roughly four fifths of them singletons. Sequencing was performed on peripheral blood. The receptors were sampled from a woman aged 35 to 49 with acute or convalescent COVID-19.

A few counts support this clone. This chain joins TRBV11-3 and TRBJ1-2; D is possibly TRBD1 (5 bases). The CDR3 contains 16 residues. V dropped 5 bases and J dropped 0 bases, with 16 bases sitting between them. The germline V gene has CDR1 SGHNT and CDR2 YENEEA. Here the CDR3 DNA reads TGTGCCAGCAGCCTTAACGCAGGGTCTCCTAACTATGGCTACACCTTC. Residues: CASSLNAGSPNYGYTF.

V gene TRBV24-1 combines with J gene TRBJ1-1; 7 bases line up with TRBD1. The trim removed 9 bases at V and 1 base at J, leaving 25 bases unmatched. The germline V gene has CDR1 KGHDR and CDR2 SFDVKD. CDR3 length: 20 amino acids. The CDR3 bases are TGTGCCACCTGGGTTGTTCAGGGACAGCAGCTTTCGTATGGGAACACTGAAGCTTTCTTT. It yields the protein CATWVVQGQQLSYGNTEAFF.

The chain is built from TRBV5-1 and TRBJ2-4; D perhaps matches TRBD2 (6 bases). Germline V gives CDR1 SGHRS, CDR2 YFSETQ. Trimming took 0 bases from V and 0 from J, leaving 13 bases between them. The length of the CDR3 is 17 residues. The CDR3 DNA reads TGCGCCAGCAGCTTGGTATCGACTAGTGTAGCCAAAAACATTCAGTACTTC. This sequence encodes CASSLVSTSVAKNIQYF.

This sequence joins TRBV10-2 and TRBJ2-1; 10 nucleotides agree with TRBD2. Trimming removed 10 bases from V and 9 bases from J; junction bases left unmatched: 15. In germline, CDR1 is WSHSY, CDR2 SAAADI. The CDR3 runs 15 residues. The CDR3 loop reads CATQGLAGAVSEQFF. CDR3 DNA sequence: TGCGCCACCCAAGGTCTAGCGGGGGCCGTCAGTGAGCAGTTCTTC.

This clone was found a few times. This sequence joins TRBV3-1 (or the pseudogene TRBV3-2) and TRBJ2-1, with 8 bases lining up with TRBD2. The CDR3 runs to 16 residues. CDR1 is LGHDT, CDR2 YNNKEL, per germline (reference sequence). Trimming took 3 bases from V and 8 from J; bases not matched to a gene: 12. CDR3 in DNA: TGTGCCAGCAGCCATGGGTTAGCGGGAAGGTCCGATGAGCAGTTCTTC. Translation gives CASSHGLAGRSDEQFF.

The V gene is TRBV5-4, the J gene TRBJ2-1, with D possibly matching TRBD2 (5 bases). Germline loops: CDR1 SGHNT, CDR2 YYREEE (reference sequence). Trimming removed 2 bases from V and 15 bases from J, with 21 bases in between. The CDR3 runs 14 residues. The CDR3 loop is CASSLSGNLVPPFF. The CDR3, as DNA: TGTGCCAGCAGCTTATCGGGGAATTTAGTGCCTCCGTTCTTC.

The V call is TRBV19, the J call TRBJ2-7; a weak D match, TRBD1 (7 bases). The germline V and J ends were trimmed by 6 bases and 3 bases, with 15 bases remaining between them. CDR3 length: 14 amino acids. Germline V gene sequence: CDR1 LNHDA, CDR2 SQIVND (reference sequence). CDR3 sequence: CASRTSRGDYEQYF. DNA for the CDR3: TGTGCCAGTAGAACATCCAGGGGGGACTACGAGCAGTACTTC. Supplemented by reference TRBV19 and TRBJ2-7, the full variable domain reads DGGITQSPKYLFRKEGQNVTLSCEQNLNHDAMYWYRQDPGQGLRLIYYSQIVNDFQKGDIAEGYSVSREKKESFPLTVTSAQKNPTAFYLCASRTSRGDYEQYFGPGTRLTVT.

The rearrangement joins TRBV21-1 to TRBJ2-7; the table's TRBD2 call for D was not verified on the DNA. TRBV21-1 is a recognized pseudogene. The CDR3 has 13 residues. The CDR3 loop reads CASGRRDLYEQYF. As DNA, the CDR3 is TGTGCCAGCGGGCGGCGGGATCTTTACGAGCAGTACTTC.

Concerning this clone: The sample has other DNA sequences that encode this CDR3 too. The CDR3 sequence: CASSLGASTDTQYF. The DNA for the CDR3 is TGTGCCAGCAGCCTTGGGGCCAGCACAGATACGCAGTATTTT. The genes are TRBV11-3 and TRBJ2-3; tentatively, D is TRBD1 (5 bases). The germline V gene has CDR1 SGHNT and CDR2 YENEEA. This CDR3 contains 14 residues. With 5 bases removed from V and 0 bases from J, the gap between germline ends came to 9 bases. The variable domain in full, completed from reference TRBV11-3 and TRBJ2-3, reads EAGVVQSPRYKIIEKKQPVAFWCNPISGHNTLYWYLQNLGQGPELLIRYENEEAVDDSQLPKDRFSAERLKGVDSTLKIQPAELGDSAVYLCASSLGASTDTQYFGPGTRLTVL.

V usage is TRBV5-4 and J usage is TRBJ2-1; TRBD2 matches 11 bases. V lost 2 bases and J lost 4; bases outside the gene matches: 2. The CDR3 has 15 residues. Germline values: CDR1 SGHNT, CDR2 YYREEE (reference sequence). CDR3 sequence: CASSLVAGGYNEQFF. The CDR3 region has the DNA TGTGCCAGCAGCTTAGTAGCGGGAGGGTACAATGAGCAGTTCTTC.

The chain recombines TRBV7-9 with TRBJ2-1; possible D gene TRBD2, 7 bases. CDR3 length: 14 amino acids. Germline V gene data show CDR1 as SEHNR and CDR2 as FQNEAQ (reference sequence). The V end was cut by 7 bases, the J end by 3 bases, with 13 bases between. CDR3 DNA sequence: TGTGCCAGCACCGAGAGGGGGGGCTACAATGAGCAGTTCTTC. Translating it yields CASTERGGYNEQFF. Full variable domain (missing parts from reference TRBV7-9 and TRBJ2-1): DTGVSQNPRHKITKRGQNVTFRCDPISEHNRLYWYRQTLGQGPEFLTYFQNEAQLEKSRLLSDRFSAERPKGSFSTLEIQRTEQGDSAMYLCASTERGGYNEQFFGPGTRLTVL.

The J gene is TRBJ1-6, the V gene TRBV6-5; D ambiguous. The germline V gene encodes CDR1 MNHEY and CDR2 SVGAGI. The CDR3 has 13 amino acids. Trimming left V 8 bases short and J 7 bases short, with 12 bases between. The CDR3 loop reads CASLAGLNSPLHF. The CDR3, as DNA: TGTGCCAGCCTGGCAGGTCTGAATTCACCCCTCCACTTT.

The chain carries TRBV4-3 and TRBJ2-3; TRBD2 matches at 8 bases. The CDR3 extends over 14 amino acids. Germline V lookup: CDR1 LGHNA, CDR2 YSLEER. After removal of 1 base from V and 5 bases from J, the junction contained 2 bases not matched to a gene. The CDR3 DNA is TGCGCCAGCAGCCAAGCGCTAGCGGGAGATACGCAGTATTTT. Translation gives CASSQALAGDTQYF.

The V and J genes are TRBV5-1 and TRBJ2-3; 8 nucleotides align to TRBD1. With 0 bases clipped from V and 1 base from J, the junction kept 4 bases outside the gene matches. CDR1 is SGHRS and CDR2 is YFSETQ in the germline V gene. This CDR3 region has 16 residues. The CDR3 sequence is CASSLGWGQGTDTQYF. The CDR3 bases are TGCGCCAGCAGCTTGGGGTGGGGACAGGGCACAGATACGCAGTATTTT. Full variable domain (outside the CDR3, taken from reference TRBV5-1 and TRBJ2-3): KAGVTQTPRYLIKTRGQQVTLSCSPISGHRSVSWYQQTPGQGLQFLFEYFSETQRNKGNFPGRFSGRQFSNSRSEMNVSTLELGDSALYLCASSLGWGQGTDTQYFGPGTRLTVL.

The chain carries TRBV19 and TRBJ2-1; weak D call: TRBD2 (6 bases). The germline V gene has CDR1 LNHDA and CDR2 SQIVND (reference sequence). V lost 3 bases, J lost 6 bases, and 12 bases lay in between. The CDR3 length is 14 residues. CDR3 loop: CASSMTSRANEQFF. DNA for the CDR3: TGTGCCAGTAGTATGACTAGTCGAGCCAATGAGCAGTTCTTC.

The chain carries TRBV28 and TRBJ1-1; D is unresolved. Germline values: CDR1 MDHEN, CDR2 SYDVKM. CDR3 length equals 13 residues. V lost 1 base, J lost 5 bases, and 8 bases lay in between. CDR3 amino acids: CASSLFSGTEAFF. The CDR3 nucleotides are TGTGCCAGCAGTTTATTCTCCGGGACTGAAGCTTTCTTT.

As DNA, the CDR3 is TGTGCCAGCAGTGAAGTGGGGGCGCTTCTGCCCCAGCATTTT. Amino acid sequence: CASSEVGALLPQHF. The chain combines TRBV2 with TRBJ1-5; D is perhaps TRBD1 (6 bases). V was clipped by 1 base and J by 9 bases, with 13 bases between them. In germline, CDR1 is SNHLY, CDR2 FYNNEI. This CDR3 contains 14 residues.

This chain connects TRBV6-5 to TRBJ1-1; D not resolved. V was pared by 11 bases and J by 6 bases, with 10 bases between. Germline CDR1 is MNHEY and CDR2 is SVGAGI. CDR3 length: 10 amino acids. CDR3 region: CAHFPAEAFF. CDR3 in DNA: TGTGCCCACTTCCCTGCTGAAGCTTTCTTT.

This clone was seen only a few times. The J gene is TRBJ1-2, the V gene TRBV5-6; tentative D call: TRBD1 (5 bases). Trimming removed 6 bases at V and 5 bases at J, with 14 bases between. Germline assignment: CDR1 SGHDT and CDR2 YYEEEE. This CDR3 spans 13 amino acids. The CDR3 DNA is TGTGCCAGCACCCCAGGGCTAGGATATGGCTACACCTTC. As protein: CASTPGLGYGYTF.

The table lists this clone with a few counts. The chain joins TRBV14 to TRBJ1-1; 7 nucleotides match TRBD1. The V and J ends lost 2 bases and 1 base, in that order; junction bases with no gene match: 16. The germline CDR1 and CDR2 sequences are SGHDN and FVKESK. CDR3 length: 19 residues. Here the CDR3 DNA reads TGTGCCAGCAGCCAATCCTTAGGAGACAGGGCTATCGGGAACACTGAAGCTTTCTTT. This sequence encodes CASSQSLGDRAIGNTEAFF.

The V call is TRBV30, the J call TRBJ2-7, with 8 bases lining up with TRBD1. Germline values: CDR1 GTSNPN, CDR2 SVGIG (reference sequence). Losses at the gene ends were 0 bases for V and 3 bases for J; bases not matched to a gene: 4. The CDR3 totals 14 residues. CDR3: CAWSVRTGFYEQYF. CDR3 nucleotide sequence: TGTGCCTGGAGTGTCAGGACAGGGTTCTACGAGCAGTACTTC.

The chain is built from TRBV6-2 or TRBV6-3 and TRBJ1-2; tentative D call: TRBD1 (6 bases). The V end was cut by 2 bases, the J end by 4 bases, with 11 bases between. The CDR3 covers 14 residues. Germline V gene data show CDR1 as MNHEY and CDR2 as SVGEGT. The CDR3 region is CASSYLTGTYGYTF. For the CDR3, the DNA is TGTGCCAGCAGTTACCTGACAGGAACCTATGGCTACACCTTC.

This clone was recorded a few times. The chain is built from TRBV10-1 and TRBJ1-1; no reliable D call. Per the germline V gene, CDR1 is WNHNN and CDR2 is SYGVQD (reference sequence). The CDR3 has 15 amino acids. Trimming cost V 0 bases and J 0 bases, with 8 bases left between them. The CDR3 loop is CASSESQVLNTEAFF. The CDR3 DNA follows: TGCGCCAGCAGTGAGTCCCAGGTATTGAACACTGAAGCTTTCTTT.

V usage is TRBV5-1 and J usage is TRBJ2-3, with a weak D call TRBD2 (5 bases). Trimming took 2 bases from V and 4 from J, leaving 5 bases between them. The CDR3 is 12 residues long. Germline V gives CDR1 SGHRS, CDR2 YFSETQ. CDR3 DNA sequence: TGCGCCAGCAGCTTCGGGGCAGATACGCAGTATTTT. This encodes CASSFGADTQYF.

This clone was detected once. This chain links TRBV30 with TRBJ1-5, with D perhaps TRBD1 (6 bases). This CDR3 is 15 amino acids long. Germline CDR1 reads GTSNPN; CDR2 reads SVGIG (reference sequence). Between the trimmed V and J ends, which lost 1 base and 7 bases, there was a span of 17 bases. This CDR3 is CAWSAPRDILQPQHF. Here the CDR3 DNA reads TGTGCCTGGAGTGCCCCCCGGGACATTTTACAGCCCCAGCATTTT. Full variable domain (rest looked up from reference TRBV30 and TRBJ1-5): SQTIHQWPATLVQPVGSPLSLECTVEGTSNPNLYWYRQAAGRGLQLLFYSVGIGQISSEVPQNLSASRPQDRQFILSSKKLLLSDSGFYLCAWSAPRDILQPQHFGDGTRLSIL.

This clone was recorded a few times. CDR3 sequence (DNA): TGTGCCAGCAGCGTAGGGGAGGGGTACAATGAGCAGTTCTTC. Its protein is CASSVGEGYNEQFF. The genes are TRBV9 and TRBJ2-1, with 7 bases that match TRBD2. V gave up 0 bases and J gave up 4 bases; unmatched junction bases: 1. CDR3 size: 14 residues. Germline loops: CDR1 SGDLS, CDR2 YYNGEE.

The V gene is TRBV5-1, the J gene TRBJ2-5, with TRBD2 matching 13 bases. This CDR3 comprises 15 residues. Germline V gene lookup returns CDR1 SGHRS and CDR2 YFSETQ. The ends lost 4 bases at V and 3 bases at J; junction bases unmatched: 3. The CDR3 DNA sequence: TGCGCCAGCAGCCCGGGACTAGCGGGGAAAGAGACCCAGTACTTC. Protein sequence: CASSPGLAGKETQYF.